This TCR beta chain was sequenced in a study of T cell changes during pregnancy in multiple sclerosis. Sequenced by immunoSEQ multiplex PCR; TCRdb stores in-frame clones only, minus some. The sample carries under 50,000 clones, 90% recorded once. The CDR3 spans 13 residues. Deletions cut 8 bases from V and 6 bases from J, with 18 bases between. CDR1 is SGDLS, CDR2 YYNGEE, per germline. The receptor's source is a female donor in good health, enrolled as a control in a pregnancy study. This chain links TRBV9 with TRBJ2-7; tentatively, D is TRBD1 (5 bases). The sample in question was peripheral blood, obtained in the first trimester of pregnancy. CDR3 sequence reads: CASALTGASEQYF. The CDR3 DNA reads as TGTGCCAGTGCCCTTACAGGAGCCTCCGAGCAGTACTTC.